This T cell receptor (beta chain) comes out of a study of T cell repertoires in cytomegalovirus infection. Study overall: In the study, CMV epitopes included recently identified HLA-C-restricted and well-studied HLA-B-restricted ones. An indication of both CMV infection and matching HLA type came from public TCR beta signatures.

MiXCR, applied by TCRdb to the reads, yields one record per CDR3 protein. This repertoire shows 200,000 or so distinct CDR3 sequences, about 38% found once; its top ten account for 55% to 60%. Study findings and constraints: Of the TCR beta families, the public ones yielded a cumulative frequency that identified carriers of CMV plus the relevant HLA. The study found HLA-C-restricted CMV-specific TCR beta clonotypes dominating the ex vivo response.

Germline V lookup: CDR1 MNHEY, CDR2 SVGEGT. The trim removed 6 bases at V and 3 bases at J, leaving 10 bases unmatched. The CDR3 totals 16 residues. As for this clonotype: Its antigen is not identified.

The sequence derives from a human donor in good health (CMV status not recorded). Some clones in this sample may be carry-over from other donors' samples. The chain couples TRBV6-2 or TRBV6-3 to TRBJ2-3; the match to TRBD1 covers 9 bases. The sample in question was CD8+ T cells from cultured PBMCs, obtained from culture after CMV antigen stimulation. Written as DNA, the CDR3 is TGTGCCAGCAGCCTACAGGGGGCTCAGGTTACAGATACGCAGTATTTT. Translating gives CASSLQGAQVTDTQYF.